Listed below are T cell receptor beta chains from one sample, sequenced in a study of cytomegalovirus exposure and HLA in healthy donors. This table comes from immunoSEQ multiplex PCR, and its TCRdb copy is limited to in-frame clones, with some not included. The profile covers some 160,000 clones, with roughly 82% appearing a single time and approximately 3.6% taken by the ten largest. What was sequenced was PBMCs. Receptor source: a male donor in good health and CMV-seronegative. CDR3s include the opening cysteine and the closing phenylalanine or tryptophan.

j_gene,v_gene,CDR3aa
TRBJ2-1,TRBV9,CASSAYSGQDNEQFF
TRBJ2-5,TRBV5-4,CASFQMGRETQYF
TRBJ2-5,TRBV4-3,CASSQVGAQETQYF
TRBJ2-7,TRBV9,CASSVDSRGYEQYF
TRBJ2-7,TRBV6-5,CASSPGVAAYEQYF
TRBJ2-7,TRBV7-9,CSSSAPGGRTYEQYF
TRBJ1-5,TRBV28,CASSLSPRAGNQPQHF
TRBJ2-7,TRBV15,CATSWVGGYEQYF
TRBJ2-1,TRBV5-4,CASRFYLAGNLNEQFF
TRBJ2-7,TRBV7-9,CSSSSLSEEQYF
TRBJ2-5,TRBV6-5,CASSLGGELIRETQYF
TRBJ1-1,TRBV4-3,CASSEGQGLNTEAFF
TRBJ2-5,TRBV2,CASSAGNSGGWRRETQYF